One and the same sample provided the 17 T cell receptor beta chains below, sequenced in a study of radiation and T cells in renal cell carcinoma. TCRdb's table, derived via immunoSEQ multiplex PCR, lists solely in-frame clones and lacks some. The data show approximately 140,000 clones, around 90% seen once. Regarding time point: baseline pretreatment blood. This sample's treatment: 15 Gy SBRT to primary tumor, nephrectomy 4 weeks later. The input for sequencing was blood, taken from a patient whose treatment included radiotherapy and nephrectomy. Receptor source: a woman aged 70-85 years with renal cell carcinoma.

The CDR3 is CASSLALGAYNEQFF. CDR3 bases: TGTGCCAGCAGCTTGGCTCTAGGGGCATACAATGAGCAGTTCTTC. The rearrangement uses TRBV5-6 and TRBJ2-1; D possibly corresponds to TRBD1 (5 bases). Trimming pared 0 bases from V and 4 bases from J, leaving 11 bases between. The germline V gene has CDR1 SGHDT and CDR2 YYEEEE. The CDR3 is 15 amino acids.

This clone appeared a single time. The CDR3 sequence is CASSPTGTYSPLHF. CDR3 coding DNA: TGTGCCAGCAGTCCGACAGGGACTTATTCACCCCTCCACTTT. This chain uses TRBV27 with TRBJ1-6; 7 bases are a match to TRBD1. V was pared by 5 bases and J by 8 bases, with 6 bases of the junction left unmatched. CDR3 size: 14 residues. The V gene's germline CDR1 is MNHEY and CDR2 SMNVEV (reference sequence).

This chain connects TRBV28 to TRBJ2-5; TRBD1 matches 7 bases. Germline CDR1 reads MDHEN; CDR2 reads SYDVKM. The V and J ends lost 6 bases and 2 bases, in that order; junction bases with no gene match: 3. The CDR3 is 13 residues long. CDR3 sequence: CASRLQGQETQYF. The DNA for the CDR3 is TGTGCCAGCAGATTACAGGGGCAAGAGACCCAGTACTTC.

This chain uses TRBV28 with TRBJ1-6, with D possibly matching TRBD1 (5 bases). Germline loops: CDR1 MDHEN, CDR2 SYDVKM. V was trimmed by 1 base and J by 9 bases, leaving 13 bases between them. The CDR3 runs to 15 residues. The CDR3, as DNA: TGTGCCAGCAGTTTATCCCGTGGGGGGGGTTCACCCCTCCACTTT. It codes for CASSLSRGGGSPLHF.

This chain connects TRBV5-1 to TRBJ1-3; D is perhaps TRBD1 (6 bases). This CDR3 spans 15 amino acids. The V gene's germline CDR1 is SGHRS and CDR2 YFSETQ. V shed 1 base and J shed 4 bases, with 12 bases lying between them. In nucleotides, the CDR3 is TGCGCCAGCAGCTTGACCAGGGGAGGAGGAAACACCATATATTTT. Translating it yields CASSLTRGGGNTIYF. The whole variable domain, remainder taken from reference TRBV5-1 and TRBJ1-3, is KAGVTQTPRYLIKTRGQQVTLSCSPISGHRSVSWYQQTPGQGLQFLFEYFSETQRNKGNFPGRFSGRQFSNSRSEMNVSTLELGDSALYLCASSLTRGGGNTIYFGEGSWLTVV.

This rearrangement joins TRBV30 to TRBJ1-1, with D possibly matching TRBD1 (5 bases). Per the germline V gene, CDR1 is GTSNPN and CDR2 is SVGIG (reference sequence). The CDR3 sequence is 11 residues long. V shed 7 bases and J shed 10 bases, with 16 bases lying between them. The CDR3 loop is CAYYGGDGAFF. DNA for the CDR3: TGTGCCTACTACGGGGGGGATGGAGCTTTCTTT.

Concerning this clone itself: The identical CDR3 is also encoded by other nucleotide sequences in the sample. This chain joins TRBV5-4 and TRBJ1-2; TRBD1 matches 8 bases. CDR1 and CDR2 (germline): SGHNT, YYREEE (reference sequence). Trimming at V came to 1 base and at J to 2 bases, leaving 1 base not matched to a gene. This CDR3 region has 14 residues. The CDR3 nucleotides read TGTGCCAGCAGCTTGCCAGGGGGCAACTATGGCTACACCTTC. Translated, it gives CASSLPGGNYGYTF.

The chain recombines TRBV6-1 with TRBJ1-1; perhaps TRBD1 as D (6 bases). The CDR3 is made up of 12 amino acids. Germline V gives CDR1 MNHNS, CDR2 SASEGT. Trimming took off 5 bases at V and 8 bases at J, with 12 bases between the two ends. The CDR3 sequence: CASSINRVEAFF. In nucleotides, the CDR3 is TGTGCCAGCAGTATTAACAGGGTGGAAGCTTTCTTT.

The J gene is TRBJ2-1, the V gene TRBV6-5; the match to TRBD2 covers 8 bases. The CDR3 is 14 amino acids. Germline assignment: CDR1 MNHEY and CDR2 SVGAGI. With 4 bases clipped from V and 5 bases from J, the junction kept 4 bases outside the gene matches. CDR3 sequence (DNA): TGTGCCAGCAGTTTTCATAGCGGGGACAATGAGCAGTTCTTC. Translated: CASSFHSGDNEQFF.

In DNA, the CDR3 is TGTGCCAGCAGCCGTGGGTATCGGAGTAACTATGGCTACACCTTC. Its translation is CASSRGYRSNYGYTF. The chain recombines TRBV7-2 with TRBJ1-2; D ambiguous. V was trimmed by 5 bases and J by 1 base, leaving 14 bases between them. Looked up from germline, CDR1 is SGHTA and CDR2 is FQGNSA. The CDR3 loop spans 15 amino acids.

CDR3 nucleotides: TGTGCCAGCAGCCAAGTCTCTTTCCGGGGGGTAACCGGGGAGCTGTTTTTT. Residues: CASSQVSFRGVTGELFF. The chain joins TRBV4-2 to TRBJ2-2, with 7 nucleotides matching TRBD2. The CDR3 runs to 17 residues. V lost 1 base and J lost 5; bases outside the gene matches: 10. Germline assignment: CDR1 LGHNA and CDR2 YNFKEQ.

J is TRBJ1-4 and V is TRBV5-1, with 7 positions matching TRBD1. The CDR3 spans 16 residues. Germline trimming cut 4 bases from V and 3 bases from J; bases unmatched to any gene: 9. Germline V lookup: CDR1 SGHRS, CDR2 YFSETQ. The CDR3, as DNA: TGCGCCAGCAGCAGTTACAGGGGTAAAGCTAATGAAAAACTGTTTTTT. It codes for CASSSYRGKANEKLFF.

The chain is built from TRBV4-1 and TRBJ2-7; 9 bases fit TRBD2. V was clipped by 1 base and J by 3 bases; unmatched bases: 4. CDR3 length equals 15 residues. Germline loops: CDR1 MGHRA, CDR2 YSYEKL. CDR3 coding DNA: TGCGCCAGCAGCCAAGCAGCGGGGGGCAACTACGAGCAGTACTTC. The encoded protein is CASSQAAGGNYEQYF.

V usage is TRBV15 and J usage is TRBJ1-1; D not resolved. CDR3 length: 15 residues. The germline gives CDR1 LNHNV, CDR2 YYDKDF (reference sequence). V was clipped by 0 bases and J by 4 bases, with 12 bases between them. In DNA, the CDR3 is TGTGCCACCAGCAGAGAACTAGCGGAGAGCACTGAAGCTTTCTTT. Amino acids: CATSRELAESTEAFF.

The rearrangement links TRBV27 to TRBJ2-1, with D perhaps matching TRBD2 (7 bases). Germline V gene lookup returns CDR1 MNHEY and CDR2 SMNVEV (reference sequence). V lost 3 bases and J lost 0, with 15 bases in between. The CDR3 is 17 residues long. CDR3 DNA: TGTGCCAGCAGTTTGCGGCGGGGGCCCAGCTCCTACAATGAGCAGTTCTTC. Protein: CASSLRRGPSSYNEQFF.

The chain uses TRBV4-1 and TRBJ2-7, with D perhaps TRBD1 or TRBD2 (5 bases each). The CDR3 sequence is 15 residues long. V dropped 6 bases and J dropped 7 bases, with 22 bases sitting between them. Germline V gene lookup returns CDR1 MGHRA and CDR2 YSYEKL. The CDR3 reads CASRTGPLLVWEQYF. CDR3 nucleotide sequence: TGCGCCAGCAGAACGGGGCCCCTTTTGGTGTGGGAGCAGTACTTC.

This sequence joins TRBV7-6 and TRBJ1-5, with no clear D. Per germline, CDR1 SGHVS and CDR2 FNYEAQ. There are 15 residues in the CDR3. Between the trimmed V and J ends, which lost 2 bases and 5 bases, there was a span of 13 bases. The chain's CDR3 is CASSLRYDIDQPQHF. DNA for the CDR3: TGTGCCAGCAGCTTAAGGTACGACATAGATCAGCCCCAGCATTTT.